The 26 T cell receptor beta chains below were found in one sample sequenced in a study of T-cell reconstitution after alpha-beta-depleted transplantation in children. The library targeted TCRbeta and was prepared with unique molecular identifiers. TCRdb re-derived calls from the PCR reads in MiXCR, one entry per CDR3 protein. The table includes about 610,000 distinct CDR3 sequences, approximately 10% detected once. The source was PBMCs from the stem cell graft donor, collected from the stem cell graft. These receptors all come from a human donor who donated a stem cell graft to a child with acute myeloid leukemia.

This clonotype was counted between two and nine times. The J gene is TRBJ2-1, the V gene TRBV7-3; 9 bases fit TRBD2. J lost 4 bases, V lost 5 bases, and 6 bases had no gene match. This CDR3 is built from 15 residues. CDR1 is SGHTA, CDR2 FQGTGA, per germline. CDR3 nucleotides: TGTGCCAGCAGCCCAGTAGCGGGGGAATACAATGAGCAGTTCTTC. This gives the protein CASSPVAGEYNEQFF. The variable domain in full, with the rest retrieved from reference TRBV7-3 and TRBJ2-1, is GAGVSQTPSNKVTEKGKYVELRCDPISGHTALYWYRQSLGQGPEFLIYFQGTGAADDSGLPNDRFFAVRPEGSVSTLKIQRTERGDSAVYLCASSPVAGEYNEQFFGPGTRLTVL.

The V and J genes are TRBV12-3 or TRBV12-4 and TRBJ1-5; weak D call: TRBD1 (6 bases). The CDR3 has 15 amino acids. Trimming removed 0 bases from V and 6 bases from J, with 12 bases in between. The chain's CDR3 is CASSLAQGPGQPQHF. The CDR3 coding sequence is TGTGCCAGCAGTTTAGCACAGGGCCCAGGTCAGCCCCAGCATTTT.

This chain joins TRBV5-5 and TRBJ2-1, with a possible D match to TRBD1 (6 bases). Between the trimmed V and J ends, which lost 3 bases and 7 bases, there was a span of 20 bases. The germline V gene encodes CDR1 SGHKS and CDR2 YYEKEE (reference sequence). CDR3 size: 16 residues. CDR3 DNA sequence: TGTGCCAGCAGCTCGTACACAGGGTCCCCTCGGAATGAGCAGTTCTTC. Protein sequence: CASSSYTGSPRNEQFF.

This clonotype was observed a handful of times. This rearrangement joins TRBV5-1 to TRBJ2-1; 9 bases map to TRBD2. CDR3 length: 16 residues. The trim removed 2 bases at V and 5 bases at J, leaving 8 bases unmatched. CDR1 is SGHRS and CDR2 is YFSETQ in the germline V gene. The DNA of the CDR3 is TGCGCCAGCAGCTTCGGGGGACTAGCACCCAACAATGAGCAGTTCTTC. This codes for CASSFGGLAPNNEQFF.

The table lists this clonotype with many counts. The V gene is TRBV6-5, the J gene TRBJ1-5, with 8 bases fitting TRBD1. The germline V gene encodes CDR1 MNHEY and CDR2 SVGAGI. This CDR3 comprises 16 residues. V gave up 5 bases and J gave up 1 base; unmatched junction bases: 7. Written as DNA, the CDR3 is TGTGCCAGCAGTCCCCAGGGGGCGCGAAGCAATCAGCCCCAGCATTTT. It codes for CASSPQGARSNQPQHF.

This clonotype was picked up a small number of times. The J gene is TRBJ1-1, the V gene TRBV11-1; D uncertain. The CDR3 spans 20 residues. Germline V CDR1 and CDR2: SGHAT, FQDESV (reference sequence). V was cut by 1 base and J by 7 bases, with 31 bases left in between. CDR3 in DNA: TGTGCCAGCAGCTTAGTATTCTCGGGTTCGTCCCTAGTGAATCCGGTTGAAGCTTTCTTT. Its translation is CASSLVFSGSSLVNPVEAFF. The whole variable domain, filled in from reference TRBV11-1 and TRBJ1-1, reads EAEVAQSPRYKITEKSQAVAFWCDPISGHATLYWYRQILGQGPELLVQFQDESVVDDSQLPKDRFSAERLKGVDSTLKIQPAELGDSAMYLCASSLVFSGSSLVNPVEAFFGQGTRLTVV.

This clonotype has just a few counts. The V and J genes are TRBV12-3 or TRBV12-4 and TRBJ2-7; 8 bases align to TRBD2. The V segment lost 6 bases and the J segment 10 bases; nucleotides outside the gene matches: 11. The CDR3 has 13 amino acids. CDR3 coding DNA: TGTGCCAGCAGGGGACTAGGTTTCCCTCTACAGTACTTC. Translating it yields CASRGLGFPLQYF.

This sequence joins TRBV2 and TRBJ2-3; D is perhaps TRBD1 or TRBD2 (7 bases each). The CDR3 sequence is 17 residues long. Looked up from germline, CDR1 is SNHLY and CDR2 is FYNNEI. The V gene lost 4 bases and the J gene lost 3 bases, with 20 bases spanning the gap. The CDR3 DNA is TGTGCCAGCAGTGGCCCATGGGAGGGGGCGCAGACAGATACGCAGTATTTT. The encoded protein is CASSGPWEGAQTDTQYF.

This clonotype was seen a handful of times. This rearrangement joins TRBV18 to TRBJ1-5, with 7 bases identical to TRBD1. Losses at the gene ends were 2 bases for V and 6 bases for J; bases not matched to a gene: 4. CDR1 KGHSH and CDR2 LQKENI come from the germline V gene. The CDR3 consists of 14 residues. The CDR3: CASSPSQGGQPQHF. CDR3 DNA sequence: TGTGCCAGCTCACCATCCCAGGGGGGTCAGCCCCAGCATTTT.

This chain uses TRBV10-3 with TRBJ2-1, with 7 bases aligning to TRBD2. Trimming took 6 bases from V and 3 from J; bases not matched to a gene: 5. The CDR3 contains 14 residues. Germline V gene data show CDR1 as ENHRY and CDR2 as SYGVKD. For the CDR3, the DNA is TGTGCCATCAGAGCGGGACTCTACTACAATGAGCAGTTCTTC. Its protein is CAIRAGLYYNEQFF.

This clonotype was seen a few times. The chain employs TRBV25-1 and TRBJ1-1, with D possibly TRBD1 on 5 matching bases. The CDR3 covers 14 residues. V dropped 7 bases and J dropped 1 base, with 13 bases sitting between them. Germline assignment: CDR1 MGHDK and CDR2 SYGVNS. In nucleotides, the CDR3 is TGTGCCAGCACCGTCCAGGGACGGAACACTGAAGCTTTCTTT. Its translation is CASTVQGRNTEAFF.

This clonotype was detected only a few times. The V gene is TRBV6-5, the J gene TRBJ2-3, with a weak D call TRBD2 (7 bases). The V end lost 2 bases, the J end lost 0 bases, and 12 bases lay between the germline ends. In germline, CDR1 is MNHEY, CDR2 SVGAGI. This CDR3 spans 16 amino acids. In DNA form, the CDR3 reads TGTGCCAGCAGTTACCTCCGCGGGGGCAGCACAGATACGCAGTATTTT. Amino acid sequence: CASSYLRGGSTDTQYF.

This clonotype has more than one count but fewer than ten. The V gene is TRBV5-6, the J gene TRBJ2-7; D possibly corresponds to TRBD2 (6 bases). Germline V gene sequence: CDR1 SGHDT, CDR2 YYEEEE. This CDR3 contains 15 residues. Trimming took 2 bases from V and 2 from J, leaving 14 bases between them. The CDR3 DNA is TGTGCCAGCAGCTTAATGGGACTCCCAACCTACGAGCAGTACTTC. Protein sequence: CASSLMGLPTYEQYF.

This clonotype was observed a single time. V and J are TRBV20-1 and TRBJ2-3; 7 nucleotides match TRBD2. The CDR3 consists of 14 residues. V gave up 6 bases and J gave up 0 bases; unmatched junction bases: 6. CDR1 and CDR2 from the germline V gene are DFQATT and SNEGSKA (reference sequence). The CDR3 loop reads CSAKVGGSTDTQYF. CDR3 DNA: TGCAGTGCAAAAGTGGGGGGGAGCACAGATACGCAGTATTTT.

Here the CDR3 reads CASRKGLAGVRNEQFF. CDR3 DNA: TGTGCCAGCAGAAAAGGACTAGCGGGAGTGAGGAATGAGCAGTTCTTC. This chain links TRBV7-8 with TRBJ2-1; 13 positions match TRBD2. The V gene's germline CDR1 is SGHVS and CDR2 FQNEAQ. The CDR3 sequence is 16 residues long. Trimming removed 6 bases from V and 7 bases from J; junction bases left unmatched: 9.

This clonotype was seen many times. The chain combines TRBV9 with TRBJ2-1, with 9 bases fitting TRBD2. The trim removed 0 bases at V and 5 bases at J, leaving 9 bases unmatched. This CDR3 comprises 17 residues. Germline V CDR1 and CDR2: SGDLS, YYNGEE. In DNA form, the CDR3 reads TGTGCCAGCAGCGTAGATATAGCGGGAGTTGGCGACAATGAGCAGTTCTTC. Amino acid sequence: CASSVDIAGVGDNEQFF.

On this clonotype: The CDR3 does not end in the conserved phenylalanine or tryptophan, so this is likely a read error. The chain uses TRBV7-2 and TRBJ2-5, with no clear D. V lost 5 bases, J lost 6 bases, and 10 bases lay in between. The CDR3 has 12 amino acids. CDR1 SGHTA and CDR2 FQGNSA come from the germline V gene. As DNA, the CDR3 is TGTGCCAGCAGCCCCCAAGGGCAGACCCAGTACTCC. Protein product: CASSPQGQTQYS.

The sample holds a few counts of this clonotype. The V and J genes are TRBV7-9 and TRBJ2-7; D call uncertain. Germline V gene data show CDR1 as SEHNR and CDR2 as FQNEAQ (reference sequence). Trimming stripped 1 base from V and 5 bases from J, with 9 bases between. This CDR3 spans 13 amino acids. The CDR3 DNA follows: TGTGCCAGCAGCTTAGGGCAGGCAAACGAGCAGTACTTC. Translation: CASSLGQANEQYF.

This clonotype was seen only a few times. The rearrangement uses TRBV5-1 and TRBJ1-5; a possible D gene is TRBD1 (6 bases). Germline CDR1 reads SGHRS; CDR2 reads YFSETQ. Trimming removed 4 bases at V and 3 bases at J, with 11 bases between. This CDR3 contains 14 residues. The CDR3 protein is CASSTGQFNQPQHF. The CDR3 region has the DNA TGCGCCAGCAGCACCGGACAGTTCAATCAGCCCCAGCATTTT.

The rearrangement joins TRBV6-1 to TRBJ1-1, with D perhaps TRBD1 (5 bases). The V end lost 2 bases, the J end lost 4 bases, and 11 bases lay between the germline ends. This CDR3 is built from 14 residues. Per the germline V gene, CDR1 is MNHNS and CDR2 is SASEGT. CDR3 amino acids: CASSEREGLTEAFF. The CDR3, as DNA: TGTGCCAGCAGTGAAAGGGAGGGGCTCACTGAAGCTTTCTTT.

The chain combines TRBV12-3 or TRBV12-4 with TRBJ2-6; a possible D gene is TRBD1 (5 bases). The CDR3 spans 18 residues. The V end lost 1 base, the J end lost 0 bases, and 13 bases lay between the germline ends. The CDR3 loop is CASSLVLARASGANVLTF. CDR3 sequence (DNA): TGTGCCAGCAGTTTAGTGTTAGCCAGGGCCTCTGGGGCCAACGTCCTGACTTTC.

This clonotype was counted a few times. V and J are TRBV30 and TRBJ1-2; D may be TRBD1 (6 bases). Trimming shortened V by 2 bases and J by 7 bases, and 14 bases separated the two germline ends. CDR3 length: 13 amino acids. Per germline, CDR1 GTSNPN and CDR2 SVGIG (reference sequence). The CDR3 region has the DNA TGTGCCTGGAGTTTACAGGGAGGAAGTGGCTACACCTTC. It specifies CAWSLQGGSGYTF.

The sample holds many counts of this clonotype. The chain has TRBV6-2 or TRBV6-3 and TRBJ2-7; 7 bases line up with TRBD2. There are 13 residues in the CDR3. With 7 bases clipped from V and 4 bases from J, the junction kept 7 bases outside the gene matches. Germline CDR1 MNHEY, CDR2 SVGEGT. The CDR3, as DNA: TGTGCCAGCACCCCCCGGGGAGGGTACGAGCAGTACTTC. It yields the protein CASTPRGGYEQYF.

The chain is built from TRBV29-1 and TRBJ2-5; D possibly corresponds to TRBD1 (5 bases). Germline CDR1 reads SQVTM; CDR2 reads ANQGSEA. CDR3 length: 13 residues. The ends were cut back, 7 bases at V and 4 bases at J, with 16 bases in the middle. CDR3 DNA sequence: TGCAGCGCCGAAAAGGGGCCAGGAGAGACCCAGTACTTC. It is translated as CSAEKGPGETQYF.

The table lists this clonotype with many counts. The chain joins TRBV5-1 to TRBJ2-1, with 10 positions matching TRBD2. The CDR3 extends over 13 amino acids. With 4 bases clipped from V and 6 bases from J, the junction kept 1 base outside the gene matches. CDR1 and CDR2 from the germline V gene are SGHRS and YFSETQ. The CDR3 DNA sequence: TGCGCCAGCAGCAGACTAGCGGGCAATGAGCAGTTCTTC. Translated: CASSRLAGNEQFF.

This clonotype was recorded many times. The chain is built from TRBV18 and TRBJ2-1; no firm D call. V lost 2 bases and J 4 bases, leaving 6 bases between the germline ends. The CDR3 runs 13 residues. Germline lookup yields CDR1 KGHSH and CDR2 LQKENI. CDR3 amino acids: CASSPSVYNEQFF. CDR3 nucleotides: TGTGCCAGCTCACCATCGGTGTACAATGAGCAGTTCTTC.